This TCR beta chain was sequenced in a study of T cells in localized non-small cell lung cancer. Repertoires were generated with immunoSEQ multiplex PCR, while TCRdb's copy carries only in-frame clones and drops some. The top ten hold 20% of the sample, which has under 65,000 clones, around four fifths seen once. The CDR3 sequence is 13 residues long. In germline, CDR1 is SGHTA, CDR2 FQGNSA. The starting material was peripheral blood, obtained before any cancer treatment. The TCR comes from a female donor of 60 years or more with stage II squamous cell lung carcinoma. The gene calls are TRBV7-2 and TRBJ2-3; D assignment may be TRBD1 or TRBD2 (5 bases each). Here the CDR3 reads CVTKRLGVDTQYF. As DNA, the CDR3 is TGTGTCACGAAAAGGTTGGGGGTAGATACGCAGTATTTT.